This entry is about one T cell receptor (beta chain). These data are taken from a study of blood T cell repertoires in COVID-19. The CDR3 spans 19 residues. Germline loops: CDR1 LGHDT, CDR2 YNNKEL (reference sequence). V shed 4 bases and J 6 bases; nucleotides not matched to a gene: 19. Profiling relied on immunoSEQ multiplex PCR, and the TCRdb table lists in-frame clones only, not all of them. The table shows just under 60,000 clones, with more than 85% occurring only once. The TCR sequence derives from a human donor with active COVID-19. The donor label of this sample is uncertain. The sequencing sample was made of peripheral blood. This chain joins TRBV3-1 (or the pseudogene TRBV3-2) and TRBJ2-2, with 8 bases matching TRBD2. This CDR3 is CASSPGARERGGLSGELFF. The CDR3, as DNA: TGTGCCAGCAGCCCCGGAGCCAGGGAACGGGGGGGGTTGTCCGGGGAGCTGTTTTTT.